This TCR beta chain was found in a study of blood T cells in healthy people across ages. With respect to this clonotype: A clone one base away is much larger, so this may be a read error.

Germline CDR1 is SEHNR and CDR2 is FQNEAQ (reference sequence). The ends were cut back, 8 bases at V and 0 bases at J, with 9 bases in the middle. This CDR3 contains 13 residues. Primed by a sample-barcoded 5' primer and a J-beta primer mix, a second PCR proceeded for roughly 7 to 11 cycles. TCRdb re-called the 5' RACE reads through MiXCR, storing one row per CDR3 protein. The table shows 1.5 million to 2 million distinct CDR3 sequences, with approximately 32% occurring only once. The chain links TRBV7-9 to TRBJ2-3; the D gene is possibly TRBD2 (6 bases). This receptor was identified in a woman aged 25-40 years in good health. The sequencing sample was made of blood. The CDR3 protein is CASGEASTDTQYF. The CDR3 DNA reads TGTGCCAGCGGGGAGGCTAGCACAGATACGCAGTATTTT.